What follows is one T cell receptor beta chain and its context. What it binds is not known. The PCR used 60 Vbeta and 13 Jbeta primers. Profiling relied on immunoSEQ multiplex PCR, and the TCRdb table lists in-frame clones only, not all of them. The sample records 80,000 to 100,000 clones, less than 80% being singletons. V was clipped by 4 bases and J by 1 base; unmatched bases: 1. CDR1 is SNHLY, CDR2 FYNNEI, per germline. This CDR3 has 15 residues. The data derive from a study of cytomegalovirus exposure and HLA in healthy donors. Findings of the study overall: TRBV6-2, TRBV6-3 and some other V segments were unresolvable in 87-base-pair reads. With high specificity and sensitivity, the classifier reportedly diagnosed cytomegalovirus status.

This receptor was obtained from a woman aged 35 to 49 in good health and CMV-seropositive. The V and J genes are TRBV2 and TRBJ2-5; 12 bases are a match to TRBD2. Material: PBMCs. The CDR3 DNA is TGTGCCAGCAGTGGGACTAGCGGGGTCCAAGAGACCCAGTACTTC. Protein product: CASSGTSGVQETQYF.